This paragraph reports one T cell receptor beta chain. Its antigen is currently unknown. The method was immunoSEQ multiplex PCR; TCRdb's version includes in-frame clones alone and lacks a portion of them. The data hold about 3,800 clones, with roughly 43% observed a single time. This record comes from a study of STAT3 mutations in large granular lymphocyte leukemia. Germline V gives CDR1 SGDLS, CDR2 YYNGEE. With 4 bases removed from V and 6 bases from J, the gap between germline ends came to 14 bases. The CDR3 covers 14 residues. The study, taken as a whole, reports: Every T-cell large granular lymphocyte leukemia patient had at least one immunodominant TCR beta clonotype. In about 30% of the 18 patients, new TCR clonotypes emerged after therapy.

The chain combines TRBV9 with TRBJ2-1, with D possibly TRBD2 on 5 matching bases. The source material was peripheral blood mononuclear cells. The clonotype originates from a man in his sixties with T-cell large granular lymphocyte leukemia. Some clones in this sample may be carry-over from other donors' samples. The CDR3 DNA sequence: TGTGCCAGCAGCCCTTCGGGGAGCGGCAATGAGCAGTTCTTC. Its translation: CASSPSGSGNEQFF.